A selection of T cell receptor beta chains follows, all from one sample in a study of blood T cell repertoires in COVID-19. Measured with immunoSEQ multiplex PCR; TCRdb has only the in-frame clones, and not every one. Found here are some 180,000 clones, 84% of them singletons; the top ten hold 3% to 3.5%. The specimen was PBMCs or T cells enriched from blood (not recorded which). The receptors were sampled from a woman in her 30s who had been exposed to COVID-19. Both conserved end residues are part of each CDR3. The D gene is left open where the match is weak. Only some rows state a clone size, as once, few, many or a class for expanded clones.

d_call	v_call	j_call	clone_size	cdr3_aa	cdr3_nt
NA	TRBV11-2	TRBJ2-5	NA	CASSLGPGAGETQYF	TGTGCCAGCAGCTTAGGCCCAGGGGCAGGGGAGACCCAGTACTTC
TRBD1	TRBV19	TRBJ2-3	NA	CASSIETGNTDTQYF	TGTGCCAGTAGTATAGAGACAGGGAACACAGATACGCAGTATTTT
TRBD1	TRBV7-8	TRBJ1-6	NA	CASSYAGTGNSPLHF	TGTGCCAGCAGCTACGCCGGGACAGGGAATTCACCCCTCCACTTT
NA	TRBV30	TRBJ1-1	few	CAWGLGGEAFF	TGTGCCTGGGGCCTCGGGGGGGAAGCTTTCTTT
NA	TRBV9	TRBJ1-1	NA	CASSVVGSREAFF	TGTGCCAGCAGCGTAGTGGGCAGCCGAGAAGCTTTCTTT
TRBD1	TRBV29-1	TRBJ1-1	NA	CSGNGTGPWGEAFF	TGCAGCGGGAATGGGACAGGCCCTTGGGGGGAAGCTTTCTTT
TRBD1	TRBV12-3/TRBV12-4	TRBJ1-5	once	CASSRQGVQPQHF	TGTGCCAGCAGCCGACAGGGGGTACAGCCCCAGCATTTT
TRBD2	TRBV7-2	TRBJ2-2	NA	CASSLVASGANTGELFF	TGTGCCAGCAGCTTAGTAGCTAGCGGGGCGAACACCGGGGAGCTGTTTTTT
NA	TRBV6-4	TRBJ1-2	NA	CASSASQGSAYGYTF	TGTGCCAGCAGTGCCTCTCAGGGGTCGGCCTATGGCTACACCTTC
TRBD2	TRBV25-1	TRBJ2-7	NA	CASSEMGSGGYEQYF	TGTGCCAGCAGTGAAATGGGGAGCGGGGGTTACGAGCAGTACTTC
TRBD2	TRBV27	TRBJ2-7	NA	CASSLSTSGPYEQYF	TGTGCCAGCAGTTTATCGACTAGCGGGCCCTACGAGCAGTACTTC
NA	TRBV7-9	TRBJ1-5	few	CASSLGEGINQPQHF	TGTGCCAGCAGCTTGGGGGAGGGGATCAATCAGCCCCAGCATTTT
NA	TRBV7-2	TRBJ1-1	NA	CASSFAGAGDTEAFF	TGTGCCAGCAGCTTTGCGGGGGCAGGAGACACTGAAGCTTTCTTT